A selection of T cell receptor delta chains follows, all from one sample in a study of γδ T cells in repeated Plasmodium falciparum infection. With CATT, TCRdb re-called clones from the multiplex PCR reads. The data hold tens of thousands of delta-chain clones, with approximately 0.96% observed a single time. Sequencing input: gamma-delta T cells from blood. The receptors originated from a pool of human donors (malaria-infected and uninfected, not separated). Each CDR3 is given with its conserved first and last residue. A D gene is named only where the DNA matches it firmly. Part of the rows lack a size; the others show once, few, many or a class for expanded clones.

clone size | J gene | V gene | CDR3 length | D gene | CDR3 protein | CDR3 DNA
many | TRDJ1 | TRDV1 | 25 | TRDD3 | CALGELGLHPPDRLLGDTYTDKLIF | TGTGCTCTTGGGGAACTCGGCCTACATCCCCCTGACAGATTACTGGGGGACACGTACACCGATAAACTCATCTTT
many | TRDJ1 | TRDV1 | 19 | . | CALGDFTSFFGPTTDKLIF | TGTGCTCTTGGGGATTTTACTTCCTTCTTCGGGCCTACGACCGATAAACTCATCTTT
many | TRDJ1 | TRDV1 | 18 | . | CALGEPRLSGGYTDKLIF | TGTGCTCTTGGGGAACCTCGTCTCTCGGGGGGCTACACCGATAAACTCATCTTT
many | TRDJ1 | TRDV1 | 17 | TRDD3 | CALGELRSYWGISGLIF | TGTGCTCTTGGGGAACTAAGATCGTACTGGGGGATATCCGGACTCATCTTT
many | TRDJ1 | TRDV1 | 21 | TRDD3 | CALGATPTEVWGILTPDKLIF | TGTGCTCTTGGGGCGACTCCTACCGAGGTCTGGGGGATACTTACCCCCGATAAACTCATCTTT
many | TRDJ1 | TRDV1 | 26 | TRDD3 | CALGELRSYGGFPHWGISEYTDKLIF | TGTGCTCTTGGGGAACTACGCAGTTATGGTGGGTTCCCCCACTGGGGGATATCGGAGTACACCGATAAACTCATCTTT
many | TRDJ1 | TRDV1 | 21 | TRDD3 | CALGARGFPTILGDNTDKLIF | TGTGCTCTTGGGGCCCGGGGCTTCCCAACCATACTGGGGGACAACACCGATAAACTCATCTTT
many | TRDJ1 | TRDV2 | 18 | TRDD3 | CACDTVLGVSTYTDKLIF | TGTGCCTGTGACACCGTTCTGGGGGTCTCCACCTACACCGATAAACTCATCTTT
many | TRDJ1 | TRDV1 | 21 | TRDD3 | CALGEIGRTYGRTGATDKLIF | TGTGCTCTTGGGGAAATCGGGCGGACCTACGGGCGTACTGGGGCAACCGATAAACTCATCTTT
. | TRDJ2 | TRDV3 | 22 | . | CAFRTRSVQRLGYDRLTAQLFF | TGTGCCTTTCGAACCCGGTCAGTACAAAGATTGGGGTACGATCGATTGACAGCACAACTCTTCTTT
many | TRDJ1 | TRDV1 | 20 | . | CALGRSFPSYPGVYTDKLIF | TGTGCTCTTGGGAGATCCTTCCCCTCGTACCCGGGGGTGTACACCGATAAACTCATCTTT
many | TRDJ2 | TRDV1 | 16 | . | CALGESVASLTAQLFF | TGTGCTCTTGGGGAATCAGTCGCCTCCCTGACAGCACAACTCTTCTTT
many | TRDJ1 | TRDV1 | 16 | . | CALGENVDWETDKLIF | TGTGCTCTTGGGGAAAACGTGGATTGGGAAACCGATAAACTCATCTTT
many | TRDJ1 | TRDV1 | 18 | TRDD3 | CALGELPPTGGYEGKLIF | TGTGCTCTTGGGGAACTTCCCCCTACTGGGGGATACGAAGGGAAACTCATCTTT
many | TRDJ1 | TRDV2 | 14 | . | CACDTVGGDEELIF | TGTGCCTGTGACACGGTTGGAGGGGATGAGGAACTCATCTTT
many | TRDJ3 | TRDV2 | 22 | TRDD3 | CACDGPVLGDTRSSWDTRQMFF | TGTGCCTGTGACGGCCCTGTCCTGGGGGATACGCGTAGCTCCTGGGACACCCGACAGATGTTTTTC
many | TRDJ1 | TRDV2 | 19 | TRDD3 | CACDTVFTGGYDNTDKLIF | TGTGCCTGTGACACCGTTTTTACTGGGGGATACGATAACACCGATAAACTCATCTTT